This T cell receptor beta chain derives from a study of OX40 agonist ivuxolimab in advanced cancers. The CDR3 has 16 amino acids. The V end was cut by 5 bases, the J end by 3 bases, with 17 bases between. Germline-derived CDR1 and CDR2 are MDHEN and SYDVKM. This table comes from immunoSEQ multiplex PCR, and its TCRdb copy is limited to in-frame clones, with some not included. The sample consists of just over 95,000 clones, almost 90% of them appearing once. The chain is built from TRBV28 and TRBJ2-1; D is perhaps TRBD1 (6 bases). This clonotype originated in an adult with an advanced solid tumor such as melanoma, head and neck, liver or kidney cancer. The material sequenced was CD4+ or CD8+ T cells sorted from blood, taken in a trial of the OX40 agonist ivuxolimab. CDR3 loop: CASSPPTTRGYNEQFF. The CDR3 nucleotides are TGTGCCAGCAGTCCACCGACCACCAGGGGCTACAATGAGCAGTTCTTC.